These 14 T cell receptor beta chains were sequenced from one sample in a study of cytomegalovirus exposure and HLA in healthy donors. The PCR made use of 60 Vbeta and 13 Jbeta primers. Assay: immunoSEQ multiplex PCR; the TCRdb copy retains only in-frame clones and omits some. The sample has under 200,000 clones, roughly 70% seen once. The sample consisted of PBMCs. These receptors were collected from a woman aged 40 to 50 in good health and CMV-seropositive.

The chain couples TRBV7-9 to TRBJ1-1; no reliable D call. The germline gives CDR1 SEHNR, CDR2 FQNEAQ (reference sequence). The CDR3 loop spans 14 amino acids. Trimming pared 9 bases from V and 2 bases from J, leaving 16 bases between. CDR3 coding DNA: TGTGCCAGTCGCAAACAAGACTTAAACACTGAAGCTTTCTTT. Translated: CASRKQDLNTEAFF.

The table lists this clone with a few counts. This chain joins TRBV7-2 and TRBJ2-1, with 8 bases identical to TRBD1. V shed 2 bases and J 7 bases; nucleotides not matched to a gene: 7. Germline assignment: CDR1 SGHTA and CDR2 FQGNSA. The CDR3 is 15 amino acids. The CDR3 DNA reads as TGTGCCAGCAGCTTACCCGGGACAGGCGGGAATGAGCAGTTCTTC. This encodes CASSLPGTGGNEQFF.

The chain employs TRBV27 and TRBJ1-2; D remains ambiguous. The length of the CDR3 is 17 residues. V shed 1 base and J shed 5 bases, with 20 bases lying between them. Germline V gives CDR1 MNHEY, CDR2 SMNVEV (reference sequence). CDR3 residues: CASSLWSSSPRRYGYTF. The CDR3 nucleotides read TGTGCCAGCAGTTTATGGTCGTCCAGTCCGAGGAGATATGGCTACACCTTC.

The chain recombines TRBV7-8 with TRBJ1-5; D perhaps matches TRBD1 (6 bases). The CDR3 runs to 14 residues. In germline, CDR1 is SGHVS, CDR2 FQNEAQ. V gave up 5 bases and J gave up 3 bases, with 11 bases separating them. CDR3 region: CASSLRGTNQPQHF. The CDR3 DNA reads TGTGCCAGCAGCCTCAGGGGTACCAATCAGCCCCAGCATTTT. The complete variable domain, with remaining parts taken from reference TRBV7-8 and TRBJ1-5, reads GAGVSQSPRYKVAKRGQDVALRCDPISGHVSLFWYQQALGQGPEFLTYFQNEAQLDKSGLPSDRFFAERPEGSVSTLKIQRTQQEDSAVYLCASSLRGTNQPQHFGDGTRLSIL.

This chain uses TRBV18 with TRBJ2-2; 10 nucleotides match TRBD1. Germline CDR1 reads KGHSH; CDR2 reads LQKENI. The CDR3 is made up of 16 amino acids. Germline trimming cut 3 bases from V and 5 bases from J; bases unmatched to any gene: 6. The CDR3 nucleotides read TGTGCCAGCTCACCCCGGACAGGGGGGAGGACCGGGGAGCTGTTTTTT. Amino acid sequence: CASSPRTGGRTGELFF.

The chain combines TRBV18 with TRBJ1-1, with TRBD1 matching over 9 bases. With V trimmed by 0 bases and J by 4 bases, 0 bases remained unmatched. Germline V gene sequence: CDR1 KGHSH, CDR2 LQKENI. The length of the CDR3 is 14 residues. Written as DNA, the CDR3 is TGTGCCAGCTCACCACCGACAGGGGGCACTGAAGCTTTCTTT. Translating gives CASSPPTGGTEAFF.

The gene calls are TRBV7-2 and TRBJ1-1; D possibly corresponds to TRBD1 (6 bases). V lost 5 bases and J 0 bases, leaving 16 bases between the germline ends. Germline CDR1 is SGHTA and CDR2 is FQGNSA. The CDR3 is 16 amino acids. DNA of the CDR3: TGTGCCAGCAGCGTGGACAGCCCCTCTATGAACACTGAAGCTTTCTTT. The encoded protein is CASSVDSPSMNTEAFF.

This chain connects TRBV5-1 to TRBJ2-7; TRBD1 matches at 7 bases. V shed 4 bases and J 5 bases; nucleotides not matched to a gene: 15. The CDR3 loop spans 16 amino acids. The germline gives CDR1 SGHRS, CDR2 YFSETQ. CDR3 loop: CASSRGQAGPGDEQYF. The CDR3 bases are TGCGCCAGCAGCCGTGGACAGGCCGGGCCCGGGGACGAGCAGTACTTC.

This clone showed up just once. Its ends do not fully match the called genes, so a read error is possible. CDR3 residues: CAIKSLAANYGYPF. The CDR3 DNA reads as TGTGCCATCAAAAGTCTGGCGGCTAACTATGGCTACCCCTTC. The V and J genes are TRBV19 and TRBJ1-2; D call uncertain. The V gene's germline CDR1 is LNHDA and CDR2 SQIVND (reference sequence). This CDR3 comprises 14 residues.

This chain joins TRBV6-5 and TRBJ1-4, with D possibly TRBD1 on 6 matching bases. CDR1 is MNHEY and CDR2 is SVGAGI in the germline V gene. The CDR3 spans 16 residues. V was clipped by 4 bases and J by 4 bases, with 16 bases between them. DNA for the CDR3: TGTGCCAGCAGTTTCCGGACGGACAGTCTTAATGAAAAACTGTTTTTT. The encoded protein is CASSFRTDSLNEKLFF.

This chain connects TRBV9 to TRBJ2-5; perhaps TRBD2 as D (6 bases). V was pared by 0 bases and J by 3 bases, with 9 bases between. The germline gives CDR1 SGDLS, CDR2 YYNGEE. The CDR3 totals 14 residues. Here the CDR3 reads CASSVDSGEETQYF. In nucleotides, the CDR3 is TGTGCCAGCAGCGTAGATTCGGGGGAAGAGACCCAGTACTTC. Looking up the rest from reference TRBV9 and TRBJ2-5 gives the full variable domain: DSGVTQTPKHLITATGQRVTLRCSPRSGDLSVYWYQQSLDQGLQFLIQYYNGEERAKGNILERFSAQQFPDLHSELNLSSLELGDSALYFCASSVDSGEETQYFGPGTRLLVL.

The table lists this clone with a count of one. J is TRBJ2-1 and V is TRBV7-2, with TRBD2 as a possible D gene (5 bases). Germline V gives CDR1 SGHTA, CDR2 FQGNSA. This CDR3 contains 14 residues. V was shortened by 1 base and J by 9 bases, with 13 bases between the two germline ends. This CDR3 reads CASSLGRGEGEQFF. DNA for the CDR3: TGTGCCAGCAGCTTAGGCCGGGGTGAGGGTGAGCAGTTCTTC. Full variable domain (rest looked up from reference TRBV7-2 and TRBJ2-1): GAGVSQSPSNKVTEKGKDVELRCDPISGHTALYWYRQSLGQGLEFLIYFQGNSAPDKSGLPSDRFSAERTGGSVSTLTIQRTQQEDSAVYLCASSLGRGEGEQFFGPGTRLTVL.

The rearrangement joins TRBV19 to TRBJ1-2; 9 bases are a match to TRBD1. After removal of 3 bases from V and 3 bases from J, the junction contained 8 bases not matched to a gene. The length of the CDR3 is 16 residues. Germline CDR1 LNHDA, CDR2 SQIVND (reference sequence). The CDR3 coding sequence is TGTGCCAGTAGTATCGGGACAGGGAAAGAGTACTATGGCTACACCTTC. Protein sequence: CASSIGTGKEYYGYTF.

This clone was recorded once. Other DNA variants within this sample encode the same CDR3. V is TRBV13 and J is TRBJ1-4, with 10 bases identical to TRBD1. From germline, CDR1 is PRHDT and CDR2 FYEKMQ (reference sequence). With 4 bases clipped from V and 7 bases from J, the junction kept 3 bases outside the gene matches. The CDR3 is 14 amino acids. CDR3 residues: CASSSGTGAEKLFF. The DNA of the CDR3 is TGTGCCAGCAGCTCGGGGACAGGGGCTGAAAAACTGTTTTTT. Combining the CDR3 with reference TRBV13 and TRBJ1-4 gives the whole variable domain AAGVIQSPRHLIKEKRETATLKCYPIPRHDTVYWYQQGPGQDPQFLISFYEKMQSDKGSIPDRFSAQQFSDYHSELNMSSLELGDSALYFCASSSGTGAEKLFFGSGTQLSVL.